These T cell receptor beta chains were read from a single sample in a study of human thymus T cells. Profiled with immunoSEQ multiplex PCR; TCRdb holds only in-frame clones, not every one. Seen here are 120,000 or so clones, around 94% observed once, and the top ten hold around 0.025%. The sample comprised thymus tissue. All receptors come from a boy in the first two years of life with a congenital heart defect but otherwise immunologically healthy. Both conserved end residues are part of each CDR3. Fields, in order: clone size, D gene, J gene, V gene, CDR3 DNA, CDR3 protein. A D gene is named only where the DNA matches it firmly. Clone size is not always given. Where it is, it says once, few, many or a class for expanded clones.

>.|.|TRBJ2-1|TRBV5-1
TGCGCCAGCAGCTTTGCCGGGGGGCACTCCTTCTCCTACAATGAGCAGTTCTTC
CASSFAGGHSFSYNEQFF
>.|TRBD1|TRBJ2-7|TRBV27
TGTGCCAGCAGTTCAGGGGGCGGTTTGGGCTCCTACGAGCAGTACTTC
CASSSGGGLGSYEQYF
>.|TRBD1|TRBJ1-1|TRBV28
TGTGCCAGCAGCAACCGAGGACAGGGATCGATGAACACTGAAGCTTTCTTT
CASSNRGQGSMNTEAFF
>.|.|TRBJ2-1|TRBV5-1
TGCGCCAGCAGCTGCCGCGGGCACCATGAGCAGTTCTTC
CASSCRGHHEQFF
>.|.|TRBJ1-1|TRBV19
TGTGCCAGTAGTATGTTTGGAGGGCAGGGAAACACTGAAGCTTTCTTT
CASSMFGGQGNTEAFF
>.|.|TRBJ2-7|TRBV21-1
TGTGCCAGCAGCAAAAGGGTCTTC
CASSKRVF
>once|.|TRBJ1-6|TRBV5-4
TGTGCCAGCAGCTTGGCCGAGTCAGGCCTTAATTCACCCCTCCACTTT
CASSLAESGLNSPLHF
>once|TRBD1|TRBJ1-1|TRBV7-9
TGTGCCAGCAGCTTAAGCGTGTACAGGGGGCGCGACACTGAAGCTTTCTTT
CASSLSVYRGRDTEAFF
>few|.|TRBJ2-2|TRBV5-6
TGTGCCAGCAGCCTTAGGTACGGGGAGCTGTTTTTT
CASSLRYGELFF
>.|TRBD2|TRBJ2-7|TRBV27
TGTGCCAGCAGTGCGGGACTAGCGGACCTCTACGAGCAGTACTTC
CASSAGLADLYEQYF
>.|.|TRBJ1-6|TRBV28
TGTGCCAGCAGTATACGGGACGGTTATAATTCACCCCTCCACTTT
CASSIRDGYNSPLHF
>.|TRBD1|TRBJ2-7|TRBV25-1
TGTGCCAGCAGCGACAGGGTAATGTACGAGCAGTACTTC
CASSDRVMYEQYF
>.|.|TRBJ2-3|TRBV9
TGTGCCAGCAGCGTAAGAACCATTGTTACGCAGTATTTT
CASSVRTIVTQYF
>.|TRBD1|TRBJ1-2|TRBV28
TGTGCTATCAGGGGGGACTATGGCTACACCTTC
CAIRGDYGYTF
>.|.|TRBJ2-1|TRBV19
TGTGCCAGTAGTAACCGCAACAATGAGCAGTTCTTC
CASSNRNNEQFF
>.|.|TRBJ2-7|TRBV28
TGTGCCAGCATTCATAACGACAGATCCTCCTACGAGCAGTACTTC
CASIHNDRSSYEQYF
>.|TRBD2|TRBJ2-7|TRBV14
TGTGCCAGCAGCGCCGGGACTAGGGGATCCTACGAGCAGTACTTC
CASSAGTRGSYEQYF
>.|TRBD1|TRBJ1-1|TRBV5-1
TGCGCCAGCAGCTTGGACAGGGGCTCCCCGGGAGCTTTCTTT
CASSLDRGSPGAFF
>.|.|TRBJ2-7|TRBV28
TGTGCCCCTCTAGTGTCGGGCGACTACGAGCAGTACTTC
CAPLVSGDYEQYF
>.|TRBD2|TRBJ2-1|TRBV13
TGTGCCAGCAGCTTAATAGCGGGGGGCACCTCCTACAATGAGCAGTTCTTC
CASSLIAGGTSYNEQFF
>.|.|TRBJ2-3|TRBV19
TGTGCCAGTAGCCCGGGGGATACGCAGTATTTT
CASSPGDTQYF
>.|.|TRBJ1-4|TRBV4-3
TGCGCCAGCAGCCAAGAAGGAGGGAAACAGGATAATGAAAAACTGTTTTTT
CASSQEGGKQDNEKLFF
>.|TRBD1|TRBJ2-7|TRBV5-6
TGTGCCAGCAGCTTGGTCGGGACAGTGGGGTACGAGCAGTACTTC
CASSLVGTVGYEQYF
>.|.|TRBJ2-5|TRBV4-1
TGCGCCAGCAGCCAAGATTTAAGGGGGATTAGGGAGACCCAGTACTTC
CASSQDLRGIRETQYF
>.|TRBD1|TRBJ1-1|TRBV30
TGTGCCTGCCACACCCGGACAGGGGGCGGCACTGAAGCTTTCTTT
CACHTRTGGGTEAFF
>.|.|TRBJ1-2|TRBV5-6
TGTGCCAGCAGATCGAGAGCCAACTATGGCTACACCTTC
CASRSRANYGYTF
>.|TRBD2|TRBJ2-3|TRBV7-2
TGTGCCAGCAGCTGGAGCGGGGGGGCGGATACGCAGTATTTT
CASSWSGGADTQYF
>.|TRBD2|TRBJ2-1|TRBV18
TGTGCCAGCTCACCACCGGGGGGGGTTTACAATGAGCAGTTCTTC
CASSPPGGVYNEQFF
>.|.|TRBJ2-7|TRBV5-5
TGTGCCAGCAGCTTGAGTGGGGCCGAGGACGAGCAGTACTTC
CASSLSGAEDEQYF
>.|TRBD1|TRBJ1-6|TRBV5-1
TGCGCCAGCAGCTTCGGGACAGATAATTCACCCCTCCACTTT
CASSFGTDNSPLHF
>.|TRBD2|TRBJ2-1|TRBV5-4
TGTGCCAGCAGCTTGGCCCCTCCCACCGGGACTAGCTACAATGAGCAGTTCTTC
CASSLAPPTGTSYNEQFF
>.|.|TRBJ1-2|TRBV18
TGTGCCAGCTCACTACCGACAGACCATGGCTACACCTTC
CASSLPTDHGYTF
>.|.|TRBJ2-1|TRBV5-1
TGCGCCAGCAGCTTAGCGGCTCCCTCCTACAATGAGCAGTTCTTC
CASSLAAPSYNEQFF
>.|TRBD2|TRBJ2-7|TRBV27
TGTGCCAGCAGTTTAAGGGGTAGCGGGGGTAGATCCTACGAGCAGTACTTC
CASSLRGSGGRSYEQYF
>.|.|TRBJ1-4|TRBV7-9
TGTGCCAGCAGCCACAAGGGGGAGGGAGATGAAAAACTGTTTTTT
CASSHKGEGDEKLFF
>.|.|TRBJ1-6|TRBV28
TGTGCCAGCACCAGACTCGGCCCCTATAATTCACCCCTCCACTTT
CASTRLGPYNSPLHF
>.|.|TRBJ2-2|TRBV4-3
TGCGCCAGCAGCCACCGGACACGGAACACCGGGGAGCTGTTTTTT
CASSHRTRNTGELFF
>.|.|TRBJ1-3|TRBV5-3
TGTGCCAGAAGCCCCTGGGTATTGGGGGGCTGCACATCAGGAAACACCATATATTTT
CARSPWVLGGCTSGNTIYF
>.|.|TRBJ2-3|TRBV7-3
TGTGCCAGCAGCTTGATCGGGGGGCCCACAGATACGCAGTATTTT
CASSLIGGPTDTQYF
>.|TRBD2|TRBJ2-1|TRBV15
TGTGCCACCAGGGGGACTAGCGGATCCTACAATGAGCAGTTCTTC
CATRGTSGSYNEQFF
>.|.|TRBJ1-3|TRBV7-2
TGTGCCAGCAGCACCCTGGGCAGGGGAAACACCATATATTTT
CASSTLGRGNTIYF
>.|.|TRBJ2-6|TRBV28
TGTGCCAGCGTGGGGTCTGGGGCCAACGTCCTGACTTTC
CASVGSGANVLTF
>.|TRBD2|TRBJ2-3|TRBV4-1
TGCGCCAGCAGCCAAGTCCCGACCGGGACTAGCGGGGGGGGCACAGATACGCAGTATTTT
CASSQVPTGTSGGGTDTQYF
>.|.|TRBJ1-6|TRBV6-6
TGTGCCAGCAGCTCCCGATCGAAACTGTATTCACCCCTCCACTTT
CASSSRSKLYSPLHF
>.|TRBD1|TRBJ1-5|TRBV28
TGTGCCAGCACCATGGACAGGCGCAATCAGCCCCAGCATTTT
CASTMDRRNQPQHF